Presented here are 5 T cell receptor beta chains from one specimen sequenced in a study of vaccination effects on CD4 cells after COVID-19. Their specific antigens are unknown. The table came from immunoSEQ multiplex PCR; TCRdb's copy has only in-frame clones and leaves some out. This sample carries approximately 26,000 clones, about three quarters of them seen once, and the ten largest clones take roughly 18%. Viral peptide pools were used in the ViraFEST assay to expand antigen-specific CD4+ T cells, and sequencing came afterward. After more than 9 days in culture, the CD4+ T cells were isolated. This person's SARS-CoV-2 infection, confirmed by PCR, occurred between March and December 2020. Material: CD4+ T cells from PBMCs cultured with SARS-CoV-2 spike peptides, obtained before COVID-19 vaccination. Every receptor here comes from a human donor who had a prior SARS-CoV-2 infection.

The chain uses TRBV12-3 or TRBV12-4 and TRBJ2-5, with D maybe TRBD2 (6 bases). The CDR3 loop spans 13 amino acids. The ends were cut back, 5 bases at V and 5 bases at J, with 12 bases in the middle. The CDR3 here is CASSLLASETQYF. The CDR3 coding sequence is TGTGCCAGCAGTCTACTAGCTTCGGAGACCCAGTACTTC.

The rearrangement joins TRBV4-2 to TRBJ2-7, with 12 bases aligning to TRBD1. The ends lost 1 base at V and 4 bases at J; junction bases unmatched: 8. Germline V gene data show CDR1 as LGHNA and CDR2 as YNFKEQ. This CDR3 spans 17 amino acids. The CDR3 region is CASSQAGGQGASYEQYF. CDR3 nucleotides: TGTGCCAGCAGCCAAGCAGGGGGACAGGGGGCGTCGTACGAGCAGTACTTC.

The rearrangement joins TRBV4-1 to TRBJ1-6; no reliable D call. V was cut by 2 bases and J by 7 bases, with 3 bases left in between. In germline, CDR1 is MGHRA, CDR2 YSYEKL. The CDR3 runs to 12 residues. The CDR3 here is CASSQPNSPLHF. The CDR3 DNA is TGCGCCAGCAGCCAACCGAATTCACCCCTCCACTTT.

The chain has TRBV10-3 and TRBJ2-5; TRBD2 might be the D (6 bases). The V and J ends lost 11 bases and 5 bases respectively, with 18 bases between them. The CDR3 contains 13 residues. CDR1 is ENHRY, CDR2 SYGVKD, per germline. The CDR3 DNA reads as TGTGCCGTAGCTAGCGACCCAGCGGAGACCCAGTACTTC. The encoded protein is CAVASDPAETQYF.

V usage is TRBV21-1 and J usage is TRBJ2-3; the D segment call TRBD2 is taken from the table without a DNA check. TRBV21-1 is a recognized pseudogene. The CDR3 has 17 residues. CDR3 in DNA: TGTGCCAGCAGCAAGGGTCAGCTAGCGGGGGGCGGAGATACGCAGTATTTT. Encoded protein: CASSKGQLAGGGDTQYF.